This T cell receptor beta chain was retrieved from a study of early T cells in non-severe SARS-CoV-2 infection. This clonotype was counted only a few times. TCRdb ran MiXCR on the 5' RACE reads and lists one entry per CDR3 protein. This sample yields about 61,000 distinct CDR3 sequences, of which about a tenth are seen a single time; 1.5% to 2% belongs to the top ten. The TCR sequence derives from an adult who was a healthcare worker with PCR-confirmed SARS-CoV-2 infection or an uninfected control (not recorded which). Sequenced input: whole blood.

Here the CDR3 DNA reads TGCGCCAGCAGCCAAGATATAGGAAAGAATCAGCCCCAGCATTTT. Translation gives CASSQDIGKNQPQHF. The gene calls are TRBV4-1 and TRBJ1-5; D remains unclear. Germline-derived CDR1 and CDR2 are MGHRA and YSYEKL. Trimming shortened V by 0 bases and J by 4 bases, and 10 bases separated the two germline ends. The CDR3 totals 15 residues.